This TCR beta chain stems from a study of cytomegalovirus exposure and HLA in healthy donors. General study results and limits: Whilst most TCR sequences proved rare, a subset of public TCRs occurred across many donors.

Germline V gives CDR1 SGDLS, CDR2 YYNGEE. V was pared by 0 bases and J by 6 bases, with 13 bases between. This CDR3 comprises 15 residues. Produced via immunoSEQ multiplex PCR; TCRdb's table is partial and in-frame only. The repertoire holds about 73,000 clones, with 85% to 95% as singletons. Remarks on this clone: Antigen specificity is unknown.

The clonotype was recovered from a young man in good health and CMV-seronegative. The chain is built from TRBV9 and TRBJ1-5; perhaps TRBD1 as D (5 bases). Sequenced material: PBMCs. The CDR3 bases are TGTGCCAGCAGCGTAGACGGACATGAGAGTCAGCCCCAGCATTTT. It specifies CASSVDGHESQPQHF.